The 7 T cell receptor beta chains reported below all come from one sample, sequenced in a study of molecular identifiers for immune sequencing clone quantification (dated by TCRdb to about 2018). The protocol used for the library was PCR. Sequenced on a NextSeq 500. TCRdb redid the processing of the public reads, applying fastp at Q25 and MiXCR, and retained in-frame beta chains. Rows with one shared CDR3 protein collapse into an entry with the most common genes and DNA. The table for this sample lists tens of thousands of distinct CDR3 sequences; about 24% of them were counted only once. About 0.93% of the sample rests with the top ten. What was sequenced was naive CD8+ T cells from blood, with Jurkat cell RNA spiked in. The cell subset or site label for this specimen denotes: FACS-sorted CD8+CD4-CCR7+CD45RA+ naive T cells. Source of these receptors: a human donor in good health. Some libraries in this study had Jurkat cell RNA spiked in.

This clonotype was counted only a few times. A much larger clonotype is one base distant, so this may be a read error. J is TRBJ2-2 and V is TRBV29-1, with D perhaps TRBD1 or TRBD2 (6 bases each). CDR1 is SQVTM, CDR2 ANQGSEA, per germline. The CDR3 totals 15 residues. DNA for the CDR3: TGCAGCGTTATCCCTGGACAGACGAACACCGGGGGGCTGTTTTTT. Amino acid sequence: CSVIPGQTNTGGLFF.

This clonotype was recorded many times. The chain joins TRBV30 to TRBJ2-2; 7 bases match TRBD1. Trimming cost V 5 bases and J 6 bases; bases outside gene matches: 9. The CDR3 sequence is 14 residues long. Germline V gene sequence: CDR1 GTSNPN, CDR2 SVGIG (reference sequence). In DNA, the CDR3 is TGTGCCTGGGGTCCCACAGGGGTGGCCGGGGAGCTGTTTTTT. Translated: CAWGPTGVAGELFF.

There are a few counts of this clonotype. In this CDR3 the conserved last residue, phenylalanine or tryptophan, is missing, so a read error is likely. CDR3 amino acids: CASSPILELRTQYS. The DNA for the CDR3 is TGTGCCAGCAGCCCTATCCTCGAGTTACGGACCCAGTACTCC. The chain is built from TRBV7-9 and TRBJ2-5; D call uncertain. The CDR3 totals 14 residues. Trimming took off 5 bases at V and 7 bases at J, with 17 bases between the two ends. From germline, CDR1 is SEHNR and CDR2 FQNEAQ (reference sequence).

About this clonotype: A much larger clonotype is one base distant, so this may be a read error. The CDR3 spells CATGDFGTSRGDEQFF. The CDR3 coding sequence is TGTGCCACCGGTGATTTCGGCACTTCAAGGGGCGATGAGCAGTTCTTC. The rearrangement uses TRBV24-1 and TRBJ2-1; a weak D match, TRBD1 (5 bases). This CDR3 is 16 amino acids long. Per germline, CDR1 KGHDR and CDR2 SFDVKD.

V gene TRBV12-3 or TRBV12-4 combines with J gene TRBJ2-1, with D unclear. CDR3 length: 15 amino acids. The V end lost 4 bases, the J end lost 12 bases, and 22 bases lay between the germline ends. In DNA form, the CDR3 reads TGTGCCAGCAGTTCGCCTATAGGGTCGGCATTTGTGCAGTTCTTC. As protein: CASSSPIGSAFVQFF.

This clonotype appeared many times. The CDR3 loop is CASSLSLAGEQFF. The DNA for the CDR3 is TGTGCCAGCAGTTTATCGTTAGCGGGCGAGCAGTTCTTC. The chain employs TRBV27 and TRBJ2-1; 7 nucleotides line up with TRBD2. Germline values: CDR1 MNHEY, CDR2 SMNVEV (reference sequence). The CDR3 runs 13 residues. V lost 0 bases and J lost 10; bases outside the gene matches: 3.

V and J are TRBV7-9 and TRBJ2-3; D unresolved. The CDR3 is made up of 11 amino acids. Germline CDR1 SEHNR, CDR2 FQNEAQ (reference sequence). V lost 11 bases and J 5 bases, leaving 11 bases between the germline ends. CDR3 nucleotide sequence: TGTGCCCGCCGCCTAGGAGATACGCAGTATTTT. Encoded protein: CARRLGDTQYF.